The TCR beta chain described here comes from a study of T cell responses to AZD1222 COVID-19 vaccine (dated by TCRdb to the early 2020s). In the study overall: TCR sequencing was performed for 230 to 250 trial participants, of whom approximately 200 were given two doses of AZD1222 and 26 were given two doses of MenACWY control vaccine. Enrollment into the trials was organized by age into subgroups of 18-55, 56-69 and 70-plus years, and those subgroups contained roughly 150, 30 and 60 TCR-sequenced participants, respectively. Results the study describes overall, beyond this receptor: In the small 56-69-year group, the increase in depth fell short of significance, most likely because of low power. Because no samples from the day 14 peak response were available, repertoires could be characterized only after the peak T cell response. The whole spike protein was spanned by vaccine-associated CD4 TCRs, and dominant responses were seen in regions 160-218 and 743-854. Participants were mostly white British, with more females than males. The authors suggested clonal diversity may have been underestimated. Reportedly, close to half of the unique spike-specific TCRs recognized epitopes lying outside the regions that are mutated in the B.1.351 and B.1.1.7 variants. After two AZD1222 doses, both the breadth and the depth of spike-specific TCRs were significantly higher than at day 0 and than in MenACWY recipients. Conclusions about previously exposed vaccinees are limited, since just six or seven AZD1222 recipients were seropositive for SARS-CoV-2 at baseline.

The CDR3 regions of human TCRbeta chains were analyzed by immunosequencing. The paper's processing steps were these. Repertoire TCRs were checked for matches against a reference library of SARS-CoV-2-specific TCRs that had been generated using the MIRA antigen-specificity platform. Breadth meant the fraction of unique TCRs that were SARS-CoV-2-associated, whereas depth meant the fraction of total T cells that were SARS-CoV-2-associated. Using the MIRA data, each spike-specific TCR was assigned both to the spike region to which the TCR was reactive and to a CD4 or CD8 class. Log10-transformed breadth and depth values were compared by one-way ANOVA with Sidak's multiple comparisons tests. In its TCRdb copy, this immuneACCESS table keeps in-frame sequences only and misses some clones. Where compared with another copy, unresolved V genes explain less than half of these, and the others have no known cause. For V, J and clone size, that table is used; D and trimming come from the DNA. Across this sample there are approximately 150,000 clones, with roughly 93% seen only once. The top ten hold 9.3% of the sample.

From a lookup of the germline V gene, CDR1 and CDR2 are SNHLY and FYNNEI. The CDR3 contains 15 residues, cysteine and phenylalanine counted. Just the 45-base CDR3 DNA is kept, in frame starting at base 1. The junction shows trimming of 3 bases on V and 2 bases on J, plus 11 bases between the germline ends. What the time point label conveys for this sample: about 28 days (+/-7) after the second vaccine dose. AZD1222 recipients whose second dose came at about 4 weeks and those whose second dose came at about 12 weeks were combined into one group, since spike-specific TCR depth and breadth did not differ between the two schedules. Samples from vaccinated people were obtained from the UK trials COV001 and COV002, which included a single-blind randomized controlled phase 2/3 trial of AZD1222 (ChAdOx1 nCoV-19) in healthy adults. Trial participant PBMC samples were collected at day 0 and day 28 after the second dose for TCRbeta chain sequencing.

With regard to this clone: There is no known antigen for this receptor. No base quality information exists; no much larger clone differs at one position.

Here the sequenced sample was peripheral blood, taken 28 days after the second AZD1222 dose. This TCR derives from an adult who received the AZD1222 COVID-19 vaccine. The chain is made from TRBV2 and TRBJ1-5; a weak D assignment points to TRBD1 (5 bases agree). The CDR3 amino acid sequence is: CASSEWGGGNQPQHF. In nucleotides, the sequence is TGTGCCAGCAGTGAGTGGGGCGGGGGCAATCAGCCCCAGCATTTT.